The rows below give T cell receptor beta chains drawn from one sample of a study of response to subunit inactivated influenza vaccine. Using its own MiXCR run on the RT-PCR reads, TCRdb lists one record per CDR3 protein. The sample holds about 830,000 distinct CDR3 sequences, less than 20% seen once. The material sequenced was PBMCs from blood, taken less than 6 days after vaccination. These receptors were collected from a man aged 50 to 60 who received an inactivated influenza vaccine. Each CDR3 is given with its conserved first and last residue. A D gene is named only where the DNA matches it firmly.

-	TRBV20-1	CSARWDSRTDTQYF
TRBD1	TRBV5-6	CASSKGTVGYEQYF
TRBD2	TRBV7-2	CASSIAGGYQETQYF
-	TRBV6-2/TRBV6-3	CASSRLRGADEKLFF
TRBD1	TRBV9	CASSGGTGETQYF
-	TRBV10-3	CAISEPHPDTQYF
TRBD2	TRBV7-6	CASSLTSGSIQQYF
-	TRBV7-9	CASSSTNRQFYEQYF
TRBD1	TRBV12-3/TRBV12-4	CASSSQQGTYGYTF
-	TRBV20-1	CRALGAQGTQYF
-	TRBV12-3/TRBV12-4	CASTQTGQGYTF
TRBD2	TRBV20-1	CSAAPGTSDTDTQYF
-	TRBV11-1	CASSLPPGTKEPDNEQFF
-	TRBV4-3	CASSYQPGGVYNEQFF
-	TRBV18	CASSPPQTYGYTF
-	TRBV29-1	CSVGEGEQFF
TRBD1	TRBV25-1	CASSTLGTDQETQYF
-	TRBV7-8	CASSLRAGVRNSPLHF
-	TRBV9	CASTPHPRGGSSEQYF
TRBD1	TRBV5-1	CASSLGGTVGSYNEQFF
-	TRBV28	CASTPPISQETQYF
TRBD2	TRBV7-2	CASRPTSGRNADTQYF
-	TRBV19	CASSRVRATSNQPQHF
-	TRBV4-3	CASSQSSQVDTEAFF
-	TRBV5-1	CASSRGGSEAFF
-	TRBV10-3	CAIRQSTAYEQYF
-	TRBV6-1	CASSEALGGTAYNEQFF
TRBD1	TRBV11-2	CASSSNRGLGEQYF
-	TRBV10-3	CAISRLVPGELFF
-	TRBV5-1	CASREDSVVTSTDTQYF
TRBD2	TRBV20-1	CSARRTSGTYEQYF
-	TRBV10-1	CASSDVGQADTQYF
-	TRBV4-1	CASSQGGIGYEQYF
-	TRBV20-1	CSAPTRGSEETQYF
TRBD2	TRBV29-1	CSVGLAGYDEQYF
TRBD1	TRBV20-1	CSAREGGGTQYF
TRBD1	TRBV12-3/TRBV12-4	CASSGDRITPQHF
-	TRBV4-1	CASSQAGVGEQFF
-	TRBV12-3/TRBV12-4	CASSLGTSNQPQHF
TRBD2	TRBV6-5	CASSYLFGTSGSYEQYF
TRBD2	TRBV27	CASSSLIGLAEYFSSYNEQFF
-	TRBV29-1	CSVGPAAKNIQYF
TRBD1	TRBV20-1	CSVDRGRADTQYF
-	TRBV20-1	CSASRPDTQYF
TRBD1	TRBV4-2	CASSQNRLGQGMYEQYF
TRBD2	TRBV5-5	CASSFQAGPYEQYF
-	TRBV5-1	CASRFGTGRNTEAFF
-	TRBV5-5	CASSRWGREADTQYF
TRBD1	TRBV12-3/TRBV12-4	CASRNTGGRNSPLHF
-	TRBV7-2	CASSLDQLYEQYF
-	TRBV30	CAWSRPSTDTQYF
TRBD1	TRBV20-1	CSAQPGTGGQPQHF
TRBD1	TRBV24-1	CATSPGGGGNEKLFF